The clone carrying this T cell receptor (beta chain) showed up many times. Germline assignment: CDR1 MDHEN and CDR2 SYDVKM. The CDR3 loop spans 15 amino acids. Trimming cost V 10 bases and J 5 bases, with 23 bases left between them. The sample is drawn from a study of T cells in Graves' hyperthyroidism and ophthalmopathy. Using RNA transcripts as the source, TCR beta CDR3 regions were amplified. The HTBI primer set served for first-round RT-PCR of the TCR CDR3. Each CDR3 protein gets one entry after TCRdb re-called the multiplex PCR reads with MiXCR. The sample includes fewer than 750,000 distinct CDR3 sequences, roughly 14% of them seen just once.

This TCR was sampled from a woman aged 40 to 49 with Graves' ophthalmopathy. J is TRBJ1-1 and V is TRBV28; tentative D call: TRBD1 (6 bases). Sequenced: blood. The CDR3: CAIQGKQGGATEAFF. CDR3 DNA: TGTGCCATCCAAGGGAAACAAGGGGGTGCGACTGAAGCTTTCTTT. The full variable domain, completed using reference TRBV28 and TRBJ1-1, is DVKVTQSSRYLVKRTGEKVFLECVQDMDHENMFWYRQDPGLGLRLIYFSYDVKMKEKGDIPEGYSVSREKKERFSLILESASTNQTSMYLCAIQGKQGGATEAFFGQGTRLTVV.